The 12 T cell receptor beta chains in this list originate from one sample, sequenced in a study of esophageal squamous cell carcinoma under preoperative chemotherapy. MiXCR was run by TCRdb on the PCR reads, yielding one entry per CDR3 protein. This sample yields just over 30,000 distinct CDR3 sequences, of which roughly 52% are seen a single time; about 12% belongs to the top ten. Time point: before preoperative PTX-NDP chemotherapy. The specimen was collected from a patient given preoperative chemotherapy. The receptors derive from a human donor with esophageal squamous cell carcinoma. The donor label of this sample is uncertain.

Concerning this clonotype itself: A clone one base away is much larger, so this may be a read error. No conserved phenylalanine or tryptophan ends this CDR3, so it is likely a read error. The rearrangement joins TRBV7-8 to TRBJ1-2; 7 nucleotides match TRBD1. CDR3 length: 14 amino acids. The germline gives CDR1 SGHVS, CDR2 FQNEAQ. Trimming removed 1 base from V and 9 bases from J; junction bases left unmatched: 8. This chain's CDR3 is CASSLVTGDDRYTL. The CDR3, as DNA: TGTGCCAGCAGCTTAGTTACAGGGGACGATCGCTACACCCTC.

This clonotype occurred a few times. V usage is TRBV11-1 and J usage is TRBJ2-1; 11 bases align to TRBD2. The CDR3 totals 16 residues. V dropped 5 bases and J dropped 3; count of bases not matched to a gene: 6. Per germline, CDR1 SGHAT and CDR2 FQDESV (reference sequence). Written as DNA, the CDR3 is TGTGCCAGCAGCCTCACCGGGACTAGCGGCTACAATGAGCAGTTCTTC. Translation gives CASSLTGTSGYNEQFF.

There are a few counts of this clonotype. The chain employs TRBV4-1 and TRBJ2-3, with TRBD2 as a possible D gene (6 bases). The germline V and J ends were trimmed by 2 bases and 0 bases, with 15 bases remaining between them. The germline V gene encodes CDR1 MGHRA and CDR2 YSYEKL. The CDR3 is 17 residues long. The CDR3 sequence: CASSQRGAGLSTDTQYF. In nucleotides, the CDR3 is TGCGCCAGCAGCCAACGGGGCGCGGGGCTCAGCACAGATACGCAGTATTTT.

The chain carries TRBV20-1 and TRBJ2-1, with 8 bases matching TRBD2. Germline trimming cut 6 bases from V and 0 bases from J; bases unmatched to any gene: 7. Per germline, CDR1 DFQATT and CDR2 SNEGSKA (reference sequence). The CDR3 is 15 amino acids. The DNA for the CDR3 is TGCAGTGCATCACTAGCGGCAAGCTCCTACAATGAGCAGTTCTTC. It codes for CSASLAASSYNEQFF.

As to this clonotype: Relative to the germline gene, one junction end is altered; a read error may explain this. The CDR3 region is CASRQVAVARLDF. CDR3 in DNA: TGTGCCAGCAGACAGGTTGCCGTTGCGAGGTTGGACTTC. This rearrangement joins TRBV6-1 to TRBJ2-1, with D tentatively TRBD1 (5 bases). The CDR3 totals 13 residues. The germline gives CDR1 MNHNS, CDR2 SASEGT.

The J gene is TRBJ2-3, the V gene TRBV7-9, with D perhaps matching TRBD1 (5 bases). Germline lookup yields CDR1 SEHNR and CDR2 FQNEAQ (reference sequence). V lost 5 bases and J lost 2, with 20 bases in between. The CDR3 contains 17 residues. The CDR3, as DNA: TGTGCCAGCAGCATACAGGAGACGTACGGACCCACAGATACGCAGTATTTT. It yields the protein CASSIQETYGPTDTQYF.

With regard to this clonotype: Germline is not matched at one junction end, which may reflect a read error. The V call is TRBV7-9, the J call TRBJ2-2, with 7 bases identical to TRBD1. The CDR3 length is 16 residues. The germline CDR1 and CDR2 sequences are SEHNR and FQNEAQ (reference sequence). As DNA, the CDR3 is TGTGCCAGCAGCTTAACCTCAGGGGGTACAACCGGGGAGCTGTATTTT. It is translated as CASSLTSGGTTGELYF.

This clonotype is labeled medium-sized (0.01 to 0.1%). The chain combines TRBV7-2 with TRBJ2-1; D possibly uses TRBD1 or TRBD2 (5 bases each). CDR1 and CDR2 (germline): SGHTA, FQGNSA. The CDR3 contains 15 residues. The V end was cut by 2 bases, the J end by 4 bases, with 12 bases between. CDR3 residues: CASSLTGLHYNEQFF. The CDR3 bases are TGTGCCAGCAGCTTAACGGGGCTGCATTACAATGAGCAGTTCTTC.

The chain uses TRBV29-1 and TRBJ2-3; no firm D call. Trimming removed 2 bases at V and 5 bases at J, with 5 bases between. This CDR3 is built from 11 residues. Germline loops: CDR1 SQVTM, CDR2 ANQGSEA. The CDR3 region is CSVEIGDTQYF. CDR3 nucleotide sequence: TGCAGCGTTGAAATCGGAGATACGCAGTATTTT.

As to this clonotype: At one end the junction does not follow the germline gene, possibly because of a read error. The chain links TRBV7-9 to TRBJ2-2; D may be TRBD1 (7 bases). Germline CDR1 reads SEHNR; CDR2 reads FQNEAQ (reference sequence). This CDR3 region has 17 residues. The CDR3, as DNA: TGTGCCAGCAGTCAAAGTGGCGGGACAGTGAACACAGGGGCGCTGTTTTTT. It is translated as CASSQSGGTVNTGALFF. The full variable domain, in which reference TRBV7-9 and TRBJ2-2 provide the parts outside the CDR3, is DTGVSQNPRHKITKRGQNVTFRCDPISEHNRLYWYRQTLGQGPEFLTYFQNEAQLEKSRLLSDRFSAERPKGSFSTLEIQRTEQGDSAMYLCASSQSGGTVNTGALFFGEGSRLTVL.

J is TRBJ2-2 and V is TRBV28; D possibly corresponds to TRBD1 (8 bases). The V gene lost 11 bases and the J gene lost 3 bases, with 16 bases spanning the gap. Looked up from germline, CDR1 is MDHEN and CDR2 is SYDVKM. The CDR3 has 14 amino acids. CDR3 in amino acids: CACHRGRDTGELFF. The CDR3 DNA follows: TGTGCCTGCCACAGGGGGAGGGACACCGGGGAGCTGTTTTTT.

This rearrangement joins TRBV12-3 or TRBV12-4 to TRBJ2-5; 7 nucleotides line up with TRBD2. The DNA matches TRBJ2-7 better at its end, which makes the J call doubtful. CDR3 size: 14 residues. The CDR3: CASTPSGVVGEQYF. CDR3 sequence (DNA): TGTGCCAGCACTCCCAGCGGGGTAGTGGGCGAGCAGTACTTC.